Here is one TCR beta chain with its context. The antigen is not known. This sample was included in a study of a mutant IDH1 vaccine in newly diagnosed glioma. Across the whole study: Treated patients comprised around 60% males and approximately 40% females, mean age roughly 40 years. Therapy received beforehand was radiotherapy, temozolomide, or both, with most patients given both.

Study-level findings and limits: Most patients, 90% to 95%, showed vaccine-induced immune responses.

Trimming stripped 5 bases from V and 3 bases from J, with 12 bases between. The CDR3 contains 13 residues. Germline V lookup: CDR1 SGHDT, CDR2 YYEEEE. Time point defined: week 23, last vaccination. Each dose delivered 300 ug of mutant IDH1 20-mer peptide subcutaneously with imiquimod. Libraries were prepared by immunoSEQ multiplex PCR; TCRdb keeps only in-frame clonotypes and omits some of them. Of approximately 70,000 clones listed, 84% are singletons. This clonotype originated in a man younger than 30 with glioma. J is TRBJ2-7 and V is TRBV5-6, with D perhaps TRBD2 (5 bases). Sequenced material: PBMCs, taken from a glioma patient whose treatment included an IDH1 peptide vaccine. The CDR3 nucleotides read TGTGCCAGCAGTCCCGCCGGGGTCTACGAGCAGTACTTC. Its translation is CASSPAGVYEQYF.